These T cell receptor beta chains were read from a single sample in a study of T-cell reconstitution after alpha-beta-depleted transplantation in children. TCRdb re-analysed the PCR reads in MiXCR, keeping a single row per CDR3 protein. The sample lists about 540,000 distinct CDR3 sequences, roughly 30% occurring once. The sequencing used PBMCs, collected before TCRalphabeta/CD19-depleted stem cell transplant. The receptor set was obtained from a boy in the first two years of life with Wiskott-Aldrich syndrome, due to receive a stem cell transplant. CDR3s include the opening cysteine and the closing phenylalanine or tryptophan. The D gene is left open where the match is weak. Clone size is not always given. Where it is, it says once, few, many or a class for expanded clones.

clone size	V gene	J gene	D gene	CDR3 protein	CDR3 DNA
few	TRBV28	TRBJ2-6	TRBD1	CASSPFPGGAGANVLTF	TGTGCCAGCAGTCCCTTCCCAGGGGGCGCTGGGGCCAACGTCCTGACTTTC
many	TRBV24-1	TRBJ2-1	NA	CATSDFRNEQFF	TGTGCCACCAGTGATTTCAGGAATGAGCAGTTCTTC
NA	TRBV29-1	TRBJ2-1	TRBD2	CSVDRTSDYNEQFF	TGCAGCGTTGATAGGACTAGCGACTACAATGAGCAGTTCTTC
few	TRBV7-2	TRBJ2-5	TRBD2	CASSTRKLAALGETQYF	TGTGCCAGCAGCACAAGGAAACTAGCGGCCCTCGGTGAGACCCAGTACTTC
NA	TRBV12-3/TRBV12-4	TRBJ2-7	TRBD1	CASATPGQDGIEQYF	TGTGCCAGCGCCACGCCGGGACAGGACGGAATCGAGCAGTACTTC
NA	TRBV25-1	TRBJ2-1	NA	CASPKPFSDEQFF	TGTGCCAGCCCTAAACCCTTTTCTGATGAGCAGTTCTTC
NA	TRBV5-6	TRBJ2-7	NA	CASSYRDLSYEQYF	TGTGCCAGCAGCTACCGGGACCTATCCTACGAGCAGTACTTC
few	TRBV5-8	TRBJ1-2	TRBD1	CASSSTGGSGGYTF	TGTGCCAGCAGCTCCACAGGGGGAAGCGGTGGCTACACCTTC
few	TRBV20-1	TRBJ2-7	TRBD1	CSASAGGAYEQYF	TGCAGTGCTAGCGCAGGGGGCGCCTACGAGCAGTACTTC
few	TRBV4-2	TRBJ2-1	NA	CASSQGESSYNEQFF	TGTGCCAGCAGCCAAGGCGAAAGCTCCTACAATGAGCAGTTCTTC
few	TRBV5-5	TRBJ1-5	TRBD1	CASSWTGGLNQPQHF	TGTGCCAGCAGTTGGACAGGGGGGCTTAATCAGCCCCAGCATTTT
few	TRBV2	TRBJ2-1	TRBD2	CASSVRTSGTYNEQFF	TGTGCCAGCAGTGTAAGGACTAGCGGGACCTACAATGAGCAGTTCTTC
NA	TRBV20-1	TRBJ2-7	NA	CSANILLYEQYF	TGCAGTGCTAATATTCTACTCTACGAGCAGTACTTC
few	TRBV9	TRBJ2-1	NA	CASSVVGVDNEQFF	TGTGCCAGCAGCGTAGTGGGAGTGGATAATGAGCAGTTCTTC
NA	TRBV30	TRBJ2-7	NA	CAWSTDSIVKQYF	TGTGCCTGGAGTACGGACTCAATTGTCAAGCAGTACTTC
NA	TRBV7-9	TRBJ2-4	NA	CASSSSSGDIQYF	TGTGCCAGCAGCTCGTCCTCAGGAGACATTCAGTACTTC
NA	TRBV20-1	TRBJ1-5	NA	CSARGAGRVDQPQHF	TGCAGTGCTAGAGGTGCGGGGAGGGTCGATCAGCCCCAGCATTTT
few	TRBV5-1	TRBJ2-3	TRBD2	CASSPRTSGISDTQYF	TGCGCCAGCAGCCCAAGGACTAGCGGGATTTCAGATACGCAGTATTTT
NA	TRBV6-5	TRBJ1-2	NA	CASSYTGFYGYTF	TGTGCCAGCAGTTACACAGGATTCTATGGCTACACCTTC
few	TRBV28	TRBJ2-3	NA	CASSMPGTDTQYF	TGTGCCAGCAGTATGCCGGGCACAGATACGCAGTATTTT
NA	TRBV5-1	TRBJ2-2	NA	CASTAALAGELFF	TGCGCCAGCACAGCGGCCCTCGCCGGGGAGCTGTTTTTT
few	TRBV5-1	TRBJ1-4	NA	CASSLGGADEKLFF	TGCGCCAGCAGCTTGGGGGGGGCGGATGAAAAACTGTTTTTT
NA	TRBV5-1	TRBJ2-7	NA	CASSLTKGSYEQYF	TGCGCCAGCAGCTTAACGAAGGGATCCTACGAGCAGTACTTC
few	TRBV20-1	TRBJ1-3	NA	CSARKDNSGNTIYF	TGCAGTGCTAGAAAGGACAACTCTGGAAACACCATATATTTT
NA	TRBV7-6	TRBJ2-5	NA	CASSLSTRETQYF	TGTGCCAGCAGCTTATCCACCCGAGAGACCCAGTACTTC
NA	TRBV7-8	TRBJ2-1	NA	CASSLGWRLKTYNEQFF	TGTGCCAGCAGCTTAGGCTGGCGCCTAAAAACCTACAATGAGCAGTTCTTC
few	TRBV20-1	TRBJ2-6	TRBD1	CSAIDRGGSGANGLTF	TGCAGTGCTATAGACAGGGGCGGCTCCGGGGCCAACGGCCTGACTTTC
few	TRBV11-2	TRBJ2-7	NA	CASSRNKYYEQYF	TGTGCCAGCAGCCGTAATAAGTACTACGAGCAGTACTTC
NA	TRBV6-1	TRBJ2-1	TRBD2	CASSPGLARALPSYNEQFF	TGTGCCAGCAGCCCTGGACTAGCGAGAGCTCTACCCTCCTACAATGAGCAGTTCTTC
NA	TRBV5-1	TRBJ2-3	TRBD2	CASSLPSGRADTQYF	TGCGCCAGCAGCTTGCCTAGCGGGAGAGCAGATACGCAGTATTTT
few	TRBV24-1	TRBJ2-1	NA	CATSDSRAGRGWDEQFF	TGTGCCACCAGTGATTCTAGAGCGGGAAGGGGGTGGGATGAGCAGTTCTTC
few	TRBV29-1	TRBJ2-7	TRBD2	CSVHSGDSSYEQYF	TGCAGCGTTCATAGCGGGGATAGCTCCTACGAGCAGTACTTC
NA	TRBV12-3/TRBV12-4	TRBJ2-1	NA	CASSFWGPNSYNEQFF	TGTGCCAGCAGTTTCTGGGGGCCAAACTCCTACAATGAGCAGTTCTTC
few	TRBV20-1	TRBJ1-2	NA	CSARPRIGTDYGYTF	TGCAGTGCTAGGCCCCGAATAGGGACGGATTATGGCTACACCTTC
few	TRBV2	TRBJ2-3	NA	CASVSGADTQYF	TGTGCCAGCGTCTCAGGGGCAGATACGCAGTATTTT
few	TRBV24-1	TRBJ2-5	TRBD1	CATSDGQGRPETQYF	TGTGCCACCAGTGACGGACAGGGGCGCCCGGAGACCCAGTACTTC
NA	TRBV10-3	TRBJ2-3	NA	CAISPTGGYTDTQYF	TGTGCCATCAGTCCCACCGGGGGCTACACAGATACGCAGTATTTT
NA	TRBV5-1	TRBJ2-1	TRBD2	CASRREASSYNEQFF	TGCGCCAGCCGGCGGGAGGCGAGCTCCTACAATGAGCAGTTCTTC
NA	TRBV5-1	TRBJ2-5	NA	CASSGGTGRETQYF	TGCGCCAGCAGCGGAGGGACGGGTAGAGAGACCCAGTACTTC
NA	TRBV2	TRBJ2-3	TRBD2	CASRRPGLGPPNTQYF	TGTGCCAGCAGGAGACCGGGACTAGGCCCTCCGAATACGCAGTATTTT
NA	TRBV29-1	TRBJ1-2	NA	CSVVLGTYGYTF	TGCAGCGTTGTTTTGGGTACCTATGGCTACACCTTC
NA	TRBV28	TRBJ2-3	NA	CASSAPEPELGYTQYF	TGTGCCAGCAGTGCCCCCGAGCCAGAATTAGGATATACGCAGTATTTT
NA	TRBV12-3/TRBV12-4	TRBJ2-2	TRBD2	CASTTSGRAAGELFF	TGTGCCAGCACCACTAGCGGGAGGGCCGCCGGGGAGCTGTTTTTT
few	TRBV5-1	TRBJ2-1	TRBD2	CASSPMTSGSYNEQFF	TGCGCCAGCAGCCCGATGACTAGCGGGAGCTACAATGAGCAGTTCTTC
NA	TRBV20-1	TRBJ2-2	NA	CSVRGRLFPGELFF	TGCAGTGTACGGGGGCGCCTTTTTCCCGGGGAGCTGTTTTTT
NA	TRBV12-3/TRBV12-4	TRBJ1-2	NA	CASSLDKSRPGYTF	TGTGCCAGCAGTTTAGACAAATCCCGCCCTGGCTACACCTTC
NA	TRBV10-3	TRBJ1-3	NA	CAIRGTEGNTIYF	TGTGCCATCAGGGGGACCGAAGGAAACACCATATATTTT